This is a list of T cell receptor beta chains from one sample in a study of shared clonotypes between healthy human individuals. Measured with immunoSEQ multiplex PCR; TCRdb has only the in-frame clones, and not every one. The table has a few hundred thousand clones, roughly 97% seen once. Sequencing used naive CD4+ T cells sorted from blood. All receptors come from a woman aged 25 to 45 in good health. Both conserved end residues are part of each CDR3.

CDR3aa: CSVESPGTKPGNEQFF
len: 16
v_gene: TRBV29-1

CDR3aa: CASSSGQHSYEQYF
len: 14
v_gene: TRBV18

CDR3aa: CASSLGAVGLPQHF
len: 14
v_gene: TRBV5-6

CDR3aa: CASSLGLREGKNEQYF
len: 16
v_gene: TRBV7-9

CDR3aa: CASSYLPGREMSEAFF
len: 16
v_gene: TRBV6-6

CDR3aa: CASSHPRGAGANVLTF
len: 16
v_gene: TRBV27

CDR3aa: CATSRGGYAGWGTDTQYF
len: 18
v_gene: TRBV15

CDR3aa: CASSARVGTGFHEQYF
len: 16
v_gene: TRBV9

CDR3aa: CASRLALPFSYEQYF
len: 15
v_gene: TRBV27

CDR3aa: CASSSFSGNQPQHF
len: 14
v_gene: TRBV6-5

CDR3aa: CASSSPGRAGRTNEKLFF
len: 18
v_gene: TRBV7-9

CDR3aa: CATSRDRTGAREQYF
len: 15
v_gene: TRBV15

CDR3aa: CASSSDIYGYTF
len: 12
v_gene: TRBV28

CDR3aa: CASSPSGSTDTQYF
len: 14
v_gene: TRBV5-1

CDR3aa: CASSQILAGSYNEQFF
len: 16
v_gene: TRBV4-1

CDR3aa: CAATQGRELFF
len: 11
v_gene: TRBV2

CDR3aa: CASSPLAGRGNEQFF
len: 15
v_gene: TRBV7-2

CDR3aa: CASSSRSGRSYNEQFF
len: 16
v_gene: TRBV5-6

CDR3aa: CASSLWASLDSEQYF
len: 15
v_gene: TRBV28

CDR3aa: CASSTSGTGNYEQYF
len: 15
v_gene: TRBV7-2

CDR3aa: CASSYSRATNEKLFF
len: 15
v_gene: TRBV6-5

CDR3aa: CASSLRPWDSGENTQYF
len: 17
v_gene: TRBV28

CDR3aa: CASSLEYELGGYEQYF
len: 16
v_gene: TRBV5-5

CDR3aa: CASSINRGSTYEQYF
len: 15
v_gene: TRBV5-1

CDR3aa: CSVEGLGETQYF
len: 12
v_gene: TRBV29-1

CDR3aa: CASSRQQGAGTGELFF
len: 16
v_gene: TRBV5-1

CDR3aa: CASSPIAGGTIYEQYF
len: 16
v_gene: TRBV18

CDR3aa: CASSQGLARSYNEQFF
len: 16
v_gene: TRBV4-1

CDR3aa: CASRQGASGNTIYF
len: 14
v_gene: TRBV9

CDR3aa: CSASPTGELFF
len: 11
v_gene: TRBV20-1

CDR3aa: CAWSGYTEAFF
len: 11
v_gene: TRBV30

CDR3aa: CASSYGRANEKLFF
len: 14
v_gene: TRBV6-5

CDR3aa: CASSHGQGAVSEQYF
len: 15
v_gene: TRBV6-5

CDR3aa: CASSEDIVDYNEQFF
len: 15
v_gene: TRBV2

CDR3aa: CATSRDLASPEAFF
len: 14
v_gene: TRBV15

CDR3aa: CASSSDRASGNTIYF
len: 15
v_gene: TRBV6-5

CDR3aa: CASSETTSSYNEQFF
len: 15
v_gene: TRBV5-1

CDR3aa: CASSLSGTTYEQYF
len: 14
v_gene: TRBV28

CDR3aa: CASRPGTVPYEQYF
len: 14
v_gene: TRBV2

CDR3aa: CASSFEQGPYGYEQYF
len: 16
v_gene: TRBV5-1

CDR3aa: CASSLDSGTTYEQYF
len: 15
v_gene: TRBV7-9

CDR3aa: CASSPQGGRRKNTGELFF
len: 18
v_gene: TRBV7-9

CDR3aa: CATRGVPGVAEQYF
len: 14
v_gene: TRBV5-1

CDR3aa: CASSLEPDVYSGNTIYF
len: 17
v_gene: TRBV5-1

CDR3aa: CASSPVLGVRGTDTQYF
len: 17
v_gene: TRBV18

CDR3aa: CASMVGGGYEQYF
len: 13
v_gene: TRBV6-1

CDR3aa: CASSLKQGASYEQYF
len: 15
v_gene: TRBV7-9

CDR3aa: CASKIGAAPNTGELFF
len: 16
v_gene: TRBV28

CDR3aa: CASREAGQTYEQYF
len: 14
v_gene: TRBV5-1

CDR3aa: CATRKGATDSGANVLTF
len: 17
v_gene: TRBV19

CDR3aa: CASSSPPNTGELFF
len: 14
v_gene: TRBV11-2

CDR3aa: CASSSPRGVSGNTIYF
len: 16
v_gene: TRBV28